Listed below are T cell receptor beta chains from one sample, sequenced in a study of molecular identifiers for immune sequencing clone quantification. MiXCR was run by TCRdb on the PCR reads, yielding one entry per CDR3 protein. In the table there are hundreds of thousands of distinct CDR3 sequences, about 25% of which are singletons. Sequenced sample: naive CD8+ T cells from blood, with Jurkat cell RNA spiked in. All receptors come from a human donor in good health. Some libraries in this study had Jurkat cell RNA spiked in. Each CDR3 is given with its conserved first and last residue. Each record gives: clone size, D gene, J gene, V gene, CDR3 protein, CDR3 DNA. A D gene is named only where the DNA matches it firmly. Where a row states a size, it is once, few, many or the class of an expanded clone; other rows omit it.

-	-	TRBJ2-7	TRBV28	CASNYPATTSYEQYF	TGTGCCAGCAATTACCCGGCTACTACATCCTACGAGCAGTACTTC
many	-	TRBJ2-7	TRBV11-2	CASSPSRRIYEQYF	TGTGCCAGCAGCCCCAGTCGTAGAATTTACGAGCAGTACTTC
many	-	TRBJ2-2	TRBV29-1	CSGGPYTGELFF	TGCAGCGGGGGACCATACACCGGGGAGCTGTTTTTT
few	-	TRBJ1-2	TRBV7-9	CASSLDWANGYTF	TGTGCCAGCAGCTTAGATTGGGCCAATGGCTACACCTTC
few	-	TRBJ2-1	TRBV5-1	CASSFRLAVYNEQFF	TGCGCCAGCAGCTTCAGGTTAGCCGTCTACAATGAGCAGTTCTTC
many	-	TRBJ2-3	TRBV9	CASATSGSTDTQYF	TGTGCCAGCGCTACCAGCGGGAGCACAGATACGCAGTATTTT
many	TRBD1	TRBJ2-3	TRBV2	CASNRGYTDTQYF	TGTGCCAGCAACAGGGGATACACAGATACGCAGTATTTT
-	-	TRBJ2-3	TRBV9	CASSSTMGGYTDTQYF	TGTGCCAGCAGCTCAACCATGGGGGGCTACACAGATACGCAGTATTTT
many	-	TRBJ2-7	TRBV28	CASSSRGYYEQYF	TGTGCCAGCAGTTCCCGGGGGTACTACGAGCAGTACTTC
few	-	TRBJ1-2	TRBV14	CASSQVNSGYGYTF	TGTGCCAGCAGCCAAGTCAACAGTGGCTATGGCTACACCTTC
many	-	TRBJ2-3	TRBV6-5	CASSSGPDTQYF	TGTGCCAGCAGCTCGGGACCAGATACGCAGTATTTT